A selection of T cell receptor beta chains follows, all from one sample in a study of T cell clones after liver transplantation. The method was immunoSEQ multiplex PCR; TCRdb's version includes in-frame clones alone and lacks a portion of them. Among some 40,000 clones listed, 70% to 90% were seen once. This specimen consisted of CD4+ T cells from blood, obtained 24 months after liver transplant. The receptors originated from a human patient who received a liver transplant. Some T cells may originate from the graft donor. The CDR3 runs from the conserved cysteine through the conserved F or W.

J gene	V gene	CDR3 protein
TRBJ2-3	TRBV27	CASSLYPPGAGEDTQYF
TRBJ2-1	TRBV7-3	CASNPVAGAPTPYNEQFF
TRBJ2-5	TRBV4-2	CASSPPGRETQYF
TRBJ2-1	TRBV7-9	CASSLGLAGHYNEQFF
TRBJ1-5	TRBV19	CASSTGPMNQPQHF
TRBJ2-1	TRBV7-6	CASSPHGLDVISEQFF
TRBJ1-2	TRBV11-3	CASSPFETGNYGYTF
TRBJ2-2	TRBV29-1	CSVEKRETAGELFF
TRBJ1-1	TRBV2	CASSEPLFVGRENTEAFF
TRBJ1-3	TRBV11-2	CASSAGGTIYF
TRBJ2-1	TRBV7-2	CASSSSGGSSYNEQFF
TRBJ2-7	TRBV18	CASSPGTSGTSYEQYF
TRBJ2-7	TRBV7-9	CASSPGTINDEQYF
TRBJ1-3	TRBV11-3	CASSVTGTAGNTIYF
TRBJ2-2	TRBV7-9	CASRGLAPLNTGELFF
TRBJ2-2	TRBV6-1	CASSAFRSGSLTGELFF
TRBJ1-1	TRBV18	CASSPSSGFATEAFF
TRBJ1-1	TRBV5-1	CASRLVSDREAFF
TRBJ1-1	TRBV19	CASSTRQGATEAFF
TRBJ1-1	TRBV18	CASSRETGGFTEAFF
TRBJ2-5	TRBV9	CASSRGGAEETQYF
TRBJ2-2	TRBV11-3	CASSLSGPGELFF
TRBJ1-1	TRBV5-1	CASSLSLGTTEAFF
TRBJ2-5	TRBV28	CASPPPTGSGMQETQYF
TRBJ2-1	TRBV28	CASSLGGANSKFF
TRBJ2-3	TRBV19	CASNQGSITDTQYF
TRBJ1-1	TRBV27	CASSFLGTEAFF
TRBJ2-1	TRBV6-5	CASSYGGNRNEQFF
TRBJ1-5	TRBV9	CASSPAGTSGDQPQHF
TRBJ2-3	TRBV30	CAWSNSARTDTQYF
TRBJ1-1	TRBV7-3	CASSSEGRNTEAFF